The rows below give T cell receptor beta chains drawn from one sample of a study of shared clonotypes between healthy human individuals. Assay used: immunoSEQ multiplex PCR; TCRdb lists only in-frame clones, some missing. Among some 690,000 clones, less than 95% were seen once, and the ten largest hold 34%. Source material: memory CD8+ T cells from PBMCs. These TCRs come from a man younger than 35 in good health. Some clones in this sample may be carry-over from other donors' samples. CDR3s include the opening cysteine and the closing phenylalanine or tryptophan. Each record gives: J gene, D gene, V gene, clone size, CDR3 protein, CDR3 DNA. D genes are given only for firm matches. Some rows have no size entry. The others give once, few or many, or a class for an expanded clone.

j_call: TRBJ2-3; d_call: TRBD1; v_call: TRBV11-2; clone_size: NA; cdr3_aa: CASSPQTGGIGTQYF; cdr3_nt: TGTGCCAGCAGCCCACAGACAGGGGGCATCGGTACGCAGTATTTT
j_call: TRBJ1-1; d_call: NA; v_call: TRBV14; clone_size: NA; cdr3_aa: CASNRPRGNTEAFF; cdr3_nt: TGTGCCAGCAATCGCCCTCGGGGCAACACTGAAGCTTTCTTT
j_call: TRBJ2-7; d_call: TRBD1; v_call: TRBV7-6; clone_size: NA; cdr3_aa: CASSSGRTGVFEQYF; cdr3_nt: TGTGCCAGCAGCTCGGGGCGGACAGGGGTTTTCGAGCAGTACTTC
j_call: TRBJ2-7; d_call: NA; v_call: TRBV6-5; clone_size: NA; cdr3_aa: CASSYSRVGEQYF; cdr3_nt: TGTGCCAGCAGTTACTCGCGGGTTGGGGAGCAGTACTTC
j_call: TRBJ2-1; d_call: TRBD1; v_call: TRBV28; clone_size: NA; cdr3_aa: CASRDLDRGDEQFF; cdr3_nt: TGTGCCAGCAGAGATCTTGACAGGGGCGATGAGCAGTTCTTC
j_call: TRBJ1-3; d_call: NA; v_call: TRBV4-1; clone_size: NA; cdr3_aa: CASSQELWRDSGNTIYF; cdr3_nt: TGCGCCAGCAGCCAAGAACTTTGGAGGGACTCTGGAAACACCATATATTTT
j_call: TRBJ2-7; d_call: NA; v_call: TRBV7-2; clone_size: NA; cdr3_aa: CASSNSYEQYF; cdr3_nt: TGTGCCAGCAGCAACTCCTACGAGCAGTACTTC
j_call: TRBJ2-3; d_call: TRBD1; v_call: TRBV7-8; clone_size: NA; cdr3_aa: CASSFSGGNTQYF; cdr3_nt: TGTGCCAGCAGCTTTTCAGGGGGAAATACGCAGTATTTT
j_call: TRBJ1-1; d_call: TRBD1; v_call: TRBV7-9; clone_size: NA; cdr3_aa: CASSSPGQGISEAFF; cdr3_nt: TGTGCCAGCAGCTCACCGGGACAGGGAATATCTGAAGCTTTCTTT
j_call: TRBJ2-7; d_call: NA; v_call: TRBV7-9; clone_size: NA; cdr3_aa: CASSSGESEQYF; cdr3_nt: TGTGCCAGCAGTTCAGGGGAAAGCGAGCAGTACTTC
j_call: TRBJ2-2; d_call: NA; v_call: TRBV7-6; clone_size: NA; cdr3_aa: CASSSHPSAPGELFF; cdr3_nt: TGTGCCAGCAGCTCCCACCCCAGCGCGCCCGGGGAGCTGTTTTTT
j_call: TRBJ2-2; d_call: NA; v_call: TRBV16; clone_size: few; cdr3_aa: CASSRGASGELFF; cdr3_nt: TGTGCCAGCAGCCGGGGGGCGTCCGGGGAGCTGTTTTTT
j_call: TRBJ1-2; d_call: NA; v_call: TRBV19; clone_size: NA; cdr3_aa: CASSHRLGGVPHGYTF; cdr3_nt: TGTGCCAGTTCCCACCGGTTGGGGGGCGTCCCTCATGGCTACACCTTC
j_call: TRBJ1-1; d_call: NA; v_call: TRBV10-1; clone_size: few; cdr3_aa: CASSEYGLNTEAFF; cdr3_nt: TGCGCCAGCAGTGAATACGGTTTGAACACTGAAGCTTTCTTT
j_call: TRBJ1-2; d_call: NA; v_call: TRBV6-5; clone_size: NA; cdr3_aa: CASSYGGASGYTF; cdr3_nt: TGTGCCAGCAGCTACGGGGGGGCGAGCGGCTACACCTTC
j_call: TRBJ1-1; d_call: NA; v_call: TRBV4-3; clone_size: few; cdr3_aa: CASSQDLNTMNTEAFF; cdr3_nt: TGCGCCAGCAGCCAAGATTTAAACACCATGAACACTGAAGCTTTCTTT
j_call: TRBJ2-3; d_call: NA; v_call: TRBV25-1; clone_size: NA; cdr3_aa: CASSEWDDTDTQYF; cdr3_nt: TGTGCCAGCAGTGAATGGGACGACACAGATACGCAGTATTTT
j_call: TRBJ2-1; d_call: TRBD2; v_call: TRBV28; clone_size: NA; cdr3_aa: CASSFLTPGVAGGEQFF; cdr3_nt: TGTGCCAGCAGTTTCCTCACTCCCGGGGTAGCGGGAGGGGAGCAGTTCTTC
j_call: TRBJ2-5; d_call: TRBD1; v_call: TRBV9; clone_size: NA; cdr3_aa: CASSARDSQETQYF; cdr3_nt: TGTGCCAGCAGCGCCCGGGACAGCCAAGAGACCCAGTACTTC
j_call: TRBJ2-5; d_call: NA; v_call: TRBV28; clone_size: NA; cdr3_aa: CASIARTQETQYF; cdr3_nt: TGTGCCAGCATCGCAAGGACCCAAGAGACCCAGTACTTC